This T cell receptor beta chain was recovered during a study of a mutant IDH1 vaccine in newly diagnosed glioma. Overall study context: Treated patients had a mean age of 40.4 years and a sex split that was around 62% male and roughly 40% female. Earlier treatment was radiotherapy, temozolomide, or both, with most getting both.

Time point defined: week 11, during vaccination. Topical imiquimod was applied with each vaccine dose, which held 300 ug of mutant IDH1 20-mer peptide. General study points: Vaccine-induced immune responses were detected in approximately 92% of patients.

The CDR3 sequence is 16 residues long. Germline V CDR1 and CDR2: SGHRS, YFSETQ. V lost 1 base, J lost 6 bases, and 7 bases stayed unmatched. Using immunoSEQ multiplex PCR, the repertoire was profiled, and TCRdb retains in-frame clones only, with some absent. Of more than 20,000 clones detected, roughly 85% appear once; the ten largest clones hold 8% to 10%. This clone has only a few counts. Its antigen is still unknown. This clonotype originated in a middle-aged man with glioma. The sample consisted of PBMCs, taken from a glioma patient whose treatment included an IDH1 peptide vaccine. This rearrangement joins TRBV5-1 to TRBJ2-1; TRBD2 matches 10 bases. CDR3: CASSLSVTSGFNEQFF. The CDR3 coding sequence is TGCGCCAGCAGCTTGTCCGTGACTAGCGGGTTCAATGAGCAGTTCTTC.